The 25 T cell receptor beta chains given below trace back to one sample, sequenced in a study of T cell responses to AZD1222 COVID-19 vaccine. TCRdb keeps only in-frame clones here, not all; method: immunoSEQ multiplex PCR. The sample lists over 85,000 clones; roughly 90% were seen once. The sample in question was peripheral blood, obtained 28 days after the second AZD1222 dose. Source of these receptors: an adult who received the AZD1222 COVID-19 vaccine.

The V call is TRBV12-3 or TRBV12-4, the J call TRBJ1-2, with D hard to call. The CDR3 is 13 amino acids. V lost 2 bases to trimming and J lost 6 bases, with 10 bases between them. CDR3: CASSLNSGDGYTF. As DNA, the CDR3 is TGTGCCAGCAGTTTAAATAGTGGTGATGGCTACACCTTC.

The V gene is TRBV10-2, the J gene TRBJ1-6; no firm D call. V lost 0 bases, J lost 7 bases, and 7 bases lay in between. The CDR3 is 14 residues long. Per germline, CDR1 WSHSY and CDR2 SAAADI. CDR3 sequence: CASSESEGNSPLHF. The CDR3 bases are TGCGCCAGCAGTGAGTCCGAAGGGAATTCACCCCTCCACTTT.

The CDR3 nucleotides read TGTGCCAGCAGCCAAGATTTGGCAGACTATAGCAATCAGCCCCAGCATTTT. Protein sequence: CASSQDLADYSNQPQHF. This chain connects TRBV4-2 to TRBJ1-5, with no clear D. This CDR3 contains 17 residues. Per germline, CDR1 LGHNA and CDR2 YNFKEQ. V gave up 0 bases and J gave up 0 bases, with 12 bases separating them.

This clone appeared a few times. This chain uses TRBV10-3 with TRBJ1-5; possibly TRBD1 for D (6 bases). The ends were cut back, 10 bases at V and 9 bases at J, with 22 bases in the middle. The germline V gene has CDR1 ENHRY and CDR2 SYGVKD. This CDR3 contains 14 residues. The CDR3, as DNA: TGTGCCACCGGGGGCGGGCAGGGCGAAGGGCCCCAGCATTTT. Its translation is CATGGGQGEGPQHF.

A few counts support this clone. The J gene is TRBJ1-4, the V gene TRBV18, with 7 bases that match TRBD1. The germline gives CDR1 KGHSH, CDR2 LQKENI. This CDR3 spans 15 amino acids. The junction had 6 bases not matched to a gene; V was cut back by 1 base and J by 7 bases. CDR3 amino acids: CASSPRKGAGEKLFF. In DNA, the CDR3 is TGTGCCAGCTCACCACGGAAGGGGGCTGGTGAAAAACTGTTTTTT.

V is TRBV11-3 and J is TRBJ2-5, with 9 bases fitting TRBD2. CDR1 is SGHNT, CDR2 YENEEA, per germline. This CDR3 contains 13 residues. The V gene end was trimmed by 4 bases and the J gene end by 5 bases; junction bases not matched to a gene: 2. The CDR3 nucleotides read TGTGCCAGCAGCTCCGGACTAGCGGAGACCCAGTACTTC. As protein: CASSSGLAETQYF.

The V and J genes are TRBV25-1 and TRBJ1-1; D may be TRBD1 (5 bases). V was cut by 4 bases and J by 0 bases, with 9 bases left in between. The germline V gene encodes CDR1 MGHDK and CDR2 SYGVNS. This CDR3 is built from 14 residues. CDR3 coding DNA: TGTGCCAGCAGTGTCGGGGCGATGAACACTGAAGCTTTCTTT. It yields the protein CASSVGAMNTEAFF.

The chain uses TRBV5-1 and TRBJ1-2; no clear D. CDR3 length: 14 amino acids. Trimming shortened V by 4 bases and J by 1 base, and 11 bases separated the two germline ends. The V gene's germline CDR1 is SGHRS and CDR2 YFSETQ. This chain's CDR3 is CASSEQANNYGYTF. The CDR3, as DNA: TGCGCCAGCAGCGAGCAGGCAAATAACTATGGCTACACCTTC.

V gene TRBV11-2 combines with J gene TRBJ2-7; TRBD2 agrees at 8 bases. V shed 1 base, J shed 0 bases, and the junction held 11 bases outside the gene matches. Per the germline V gene, CDR1 is SGHAT and CDR2 is FQNNGV. The CDR3 spans 18 residues. CDR3 bases: TGTGCCAGCAGCTTAGGACCCCCAACTAGCGGAGGCTCCTACGAGCAGTACTTC. Translating it yields CASSLGPPTSGGSYEQYF. Full variable domain (rest looked up from reference TRBV11-2 and TRBJ2-7): EAGVAQSPRYKIIEKRQSVAFWCNPISGHATLYWYQQILGQGPKLLIQFQNNGVVDDSQLPKDRFSAERLKGVDSTLKIQPAKLEDSAVYLCASSLGPPTSGGSYEQYFGPGTRLTVT.

This chain links TRBV4-2 with TRBJ2-7; D uncertain. Germline CDR1 and CDR2: LGHNA and YNFKEQ. The CDR3 contains 12 residues. With 2 bases removed from V and 7 bases from J, the gap between germline ends came to 9 bases. As DNA, the CDR3 is TGTGCCAGCAGCCAACAGGCTAGGGAGCAGTACTTC. It encodes CASSQQAREQYF.

The J gene is TRBJ1-1, the V gene TRBV19, with TRBD1 as a possible D gene (5 bases). The CDR3 has 12 residues. In germline, CDR1 is LNHDA, CDR2 SQIVND (reference sequence). Trimming cost V 6 bases and J 1 base, with 6 bases left between them. The CDR3 region is CASRGGNTEAFF. The CDR3 DNA reads as TGTGCCAGTAGGGGGGGGAACACTGAAGCTTTCTTT.

The chain recombines TRBV6-5 with TRBJ2-2; D uncertain. Trimming left V 7 bases short and J 4 bases short, with 10 bases between. The CDR3 runs to 13 residues. CDR1 is MNHEY and CDR2 is SVGAGI in the germline V gene. This CDR3 is CASKRTLTGELFF. The CDR3 bases are TGTGCCAGCAAACGGACCCTCACCGGGGAGCTGTTTTTT.

This clone was picked up a small number of times. The CDR3 spells CASNKDRSNQPQHF. Written as DNA, the CDR3 is TGTGCCAGCAACAAGGACAGATCAAATCAGCCCCAGCATTTT. The chain uses TRBV6-5 and TRBJ1-5; TRBD1 might be the D (6 bases). CDR1 is MNHEY and CDR2 is SVGAGI in the germline V gene. This CDR3 is 14 amino acids long. Trimming left V 7 bases short and J 4 bases short, with 14 bases between.

The gene calls are TRBV7-9 and TRBJ2-7, with D possibly being TRBD2 (5 bases). The CDR3 extends over 11 amino acids. Germline V gene sequence: CDR1 SEHNR, CDR2 FQNEAQ (reference sequence). V was pared by 6 bases and J by 11 bases, with 14 bases between. The CDR3 region is CASRHSEEEYF. DNA for the CDR3: TGTGCCAGCAGACACTCTGAGGAGGAGTACTTC.

By share of the sample, this clone is medium-sized. The chain links TRBV19 to TRBJ1-6; D call uncertain. This CDR3 spans 16 amino acids. Deletions cut 7 bases from V and 0 bases from J, with 13 bases between. Germline CDR1 and CDR2: LNHDA and SQIVND (reference sequence). The CDR3 nucleotides read TGTGCCAGTATGGCCGGGAGGAGCTCCTATAATTCACCCCTCCACTTT. This translates into CASMAGRSSYNSPLHF.

J is TRBJ1-2 and V is TRBV12-3 or TRBV12-4; no firm D call. The CDR3 spans 12 residues. Deletions cut 5 bases from V and 8 bases from J, with 12 bases between. CDR3 region: CASSPARTGYTF. In DNA, the CDR3 is TGTGCCAGCAGTCCCGCGCGTACGGGCTACACCTTC.

The V and J genes are TRBV19 and TRBJ2-3; D ambiguous. CDR1 LNHDA and CDR2 SQIVND come from the germline V gene (reference sequence). The CDR3 length is 12 residues. V was trimmed by 4 bases and J by 6 bases, leaving 8 bases between them. The CDR3 loop is CASSNSWDTQYF. The CDR3, as DNA: TGTGCCAGTAGTAATTCGTGGGATACGCAGTATTTT.

The chain is built from TRBV7-9 and TRBJ1-3; perhaps TRBD1 as D (6 bases). The CDR3 extends over 16 amino acids. Germline V gene sequence: CDR1 SEHNR, CDR2 FQNEAQ (reference sequence). Trimming stripped 5 bases from V and 0 bases from J, with 14 bases between. CDR3 nucleotide sequence: TGTGCCAGCAGCACCCTGACAGGCAGCTCTGGAAACACCATATATTTT. Its protein product is CASSTLTGSSGNTIYF. The full variable domain, its missing parts supplied by reference TRBV7-9 and TRBJ1-3, is DTGVSQNPRHKITKRGQNVTFRCDPISEHNRLYWYRQTLGQGPEFLTYFQNEAQLEKSRLLSDRFSAERPKGSFSTLEIQRTEQGDSAMYLCASSTLTGSSGNTIYFGEGSWLTVV.

J is TRBJ1-5 and V is TRBV6-1, with 10 bases lining up with TRBD1. Germline-derived CDR1 and CDR2 are MNHNS and SASEGT. CDR3 length: 20 amino acids. With 4 bases clipped from V and 1 base from J, the junction kept 16 bases outside the gene matches. The DNA of the CDR3 is TGTGCCAGCAGTGCCCGACAGGGGGCTGGTGGTCTTTCGAGCAATCAGCCCCAGCATTTT. It yields the protein CASSARQGAGGLSSNQPQHF.

The chain is built from TRBV6-2 or TRBV6-3 and TRBJ2-3, with 13 nucleotides matching TRBD2. CDR3 length: 19 amino acids. CDR1 is MNHEY, CDR2 SVGEGT, per germline. V lost 2 bases, J lost 2 bases, and 10 bases stayed unmatched. The CDR3 protein is CASSYMTSGGPSLTDTQYF. The CDR3 DNA reads TGTGCCAGCAGTTACATGACTAGCGGGGGGCCGAGCCTCACAGATACGCAGTATTTT.

This clone was detected only once. V usage is TRBV19 and J usage is TRBJ1-5; 10 bases line up with TRBD1. Trimming took 6 bases from V and 5 from J; bases not matched to a gene: 4. The CDR3 contains 14 residues. Germline CDR1 and CDR2: LNHDA and SQIVND (reference sequence). CDR3 in DNA: TGTGCCAGTAGCGACAGGGGGCTTGATCAGCCCCAGCATTTT. This encodes CASSDRGLDQPQHF. Supplemented by reference TRBV19 and TRBJ1-5, the full variable domain reads DGGITQSPKYLFRKEGQNVTLSCEQNLNHDAMYWYRQDPGQGLRLIYYSQIVNDFQKGDIAEGYSVSREKKESFPLTVTSAQKNPTAFYLCASSDRGLDQPQHFGDGTRLSIL.

This clone is a singleton in its sample. V is TRBV27 and J is TRBJ2-2; possibly TRBD1 for D (6 bases). Trimming took off 7 bases at V and 5 bases at J, with 14 bases between the two ends. Germline V gene sequence: CDR1 MNHEY, CDR2 SMNVEV (reference sequence). The CDR3 is 14 residues long. The CDR3 region is CASKGDLVTGELFF. The CDR3 coding sequence is TGTGCCAGCAAGGGGGACCTGGTGACCGGGGAGCTGTTTTTT.

The chain links TRBV15 to TRBJ2-3, with 13 bases aligning to TRBD2. V dropped 5 bases and J dropped 5; count of bases not matched to a gene: 4. This CDR3 spans 15 amino acids. Germline CDR1 LNHNV, CDR2 YYDKDF (reference sequence). In DNA, the CDR3 is TGTGCCACCAGCCCGGGACTAGCGGGACGAGATACGCAGTATTTT. This codes for CATSPGLAGRDTQYF.

This chain joins TRBV5-1 and TRBJ2-1; D is undetermined. The CDR3 is 15 residues long. CDR1 SGHRS and CDR2 YFSETQ come from the germline V gene. V was cut by 3 bases and J by 0 bases, with 10 bases left in between. The CDR3 loop reads CASSSYRASYNEQFF. CDR3 sequence (DNA): TGCGCCAGCAGCTCCTACCGAGCCTCCTACAATGAGCAGTTCTTC.

CDR3 DNA: TGCGCCAGCAGCCAAGTTCCGGCGGGGAATCAGCCCCAGCATTTT. Its protein product is CASSQVPAGNQPQHF. V and J are TRBV4-1 and TRBJ1-5; D is undetermined. The CDR3 is made up of 15 amino acids. The V gene's germline CDR1 is MGHRA and CDR2 YSYEKL. V was trimmed by 1 base and J by 4 bases, leaving 11 bases between them.